These 27 T cell receptor beta chains share one sample of origin, sequenced in a study of identical twins. One entry per CDR3 protein, called by TCRdb with MiXCR from the 5' RACE reads. The sample consists of hundreds of thousands of distinct CDR3 sequences, 7.1% of them appearing once. The sample was also linked to a second study, of yellow fever vaccine responses in identical twins.

The sample was PBMCs. The origin of the receptors is a woman in her late teens or twenties in good health.

This clonotype was found a few times. The chain joins TRBV27 to TRBJ2-1, with D perhaps assigned TRBD1 or TRBD2 (5 bases each). Trimming removed 8 bases from V and 4 bases from J, with 12 bases in between. Per germline, CDR1 MNHEY and CDR2 SMNVEV (reference sequence). CDR3 size: 13 residues. The CDR3 DNA sequence: TGTGCCAGCCGGGACCTCGGGTACAATGAGCAGTTCTTC. This codes for CASRDLGYNEQFF.

The V call is TRBV4-2, the J call TRBJ2-7; D is undetermined. The V gene's germline CDR1 is LGHNA and CDR2 YNFKEQ. V gave up 7 bases and J gave up 3 bases, with 7 bases separating them. This CDR3 is built from 11 residues. CDR3 loop: CASIDGYEQYF. The CDR3 bases are TGTGCCAGCATCGATGGCTACGAGCAGTACTTC.

The gene calls are TRBV20-1 and TRBJ2-3; D is possibly TRBD2 (6 bases). CDR3 length: 15 residues. Germline CDR1 is DFQATT and CDR2 is SNEGSKA (reference sequence). V lost 0 bases, J lost 5 bases, and 15 bases lay in between. The CDR3 region has the DNA TGCAGTGCTAGAGAGGGAGGCAGGGATCGAGATACGCAGTATTTT. It yields the protein CSAREGGRDRDTQYF.

The chain joins TRBV6-6 to TRBJ2-5; D assignment may be TRBD1 or TRBD2 (6 bases each). Trimming left V 6 bases short and J 5 bases short, with 13 bases between. There are 13 residues in the CDR3. The germline V gene has CDR1 MNHNY and CDR2 SVGAGI (reference sequence). As DNA, the CDR3 is TGTGCCAGCAGGTGGGGGGCGACGGAGACCCAGTACTTC. It encodes CASRWGATETQYF.

This chain connects TRBV7-2 to TRBJ2-5; D is unresolved. Deletions cut 3 bases from V and 5 bases from J, with 13 bases between. The CDR3 covers 14 residues. Germline lookup yields CDR1 SGHTA and CDR2 FQGNSA. The DNA for the CDR3 is TGTGCCAGCAGCTTTTTCGGCCCAATGGAGACCCAGTACTTC. Residues: CASSFFGPMETQYF.

The sample holds many counts of this clonotype. The J gene is TRBJ1-5, the V gene TRBV2; possible D gene TRBD1, 5 bases. The germline V gene has CDR1 SNHLY and CDR2 FYNNEI. The CDR3 extends over 14 amino acids. Trimming stripped 4 bases from V and 4 bases from J, with 11 bases between. Here the CDR3 reads CASSVGRSNQPQHF. The CDR3 nucleotides read TGTGCCAGCAGTGTGGGACGGAGTAATCAGCCCCAGCATTTT.

This clonotype was counted only a few times. The gene calls are TRBV2 and TRBJ1-1, with 7 bases aligning to TRBD1. Unmatched junction bases numbered 13, after V lost 10 bases and J lost 2 bases. Germline values: CDR1 SNHLY, CDR2 FYNNEI. This CDR3 is built from 15 residues. The CDR3 DNA reads as TGTGCCACCGACTTCCCGGGACAGAAAAACACTGAAGCTTTCTTT. Translation gives CATDFPGQKNTEAFF.

The V and J genes are TRBV2 and TRBJ1-2, with TRBD1 as a possible D gene (5 bases). V was shortened by 8 bases and J by 0 bases, with 16 bases between the two germline ends. The CDR3 is 15 amino acids. Germline lookup yields CDR1 SNHLY and CDR2 FYNNEI. CDR3 protein: CASLHETAANYGYTF. The DNA of the CDR3 is TGTGCCAGCCTTCATGAGACAGCTGCTAACTATGGCTACACCTTC.

This clonotype was picked up many times. CDR3 amino acids: CSARDLQRDPNTQYF. The CDR3 DNA reads TGCAGTGCTAGAGATCTTCAGCGGGATCCCAATACGCAGTATTTT. The chain has TRBV20-1 and TRBJ2-3, with 7 bases that match TRBD2. V gave up 0 bases and J gave up 7 bases; unmatched junction bases: 10. CDR1 is DFQATT and CDR2 is SNEGSKA in the germline V gene (reference sequence). The CDR3 covers 15 residues.

This clonotype was detected ten times or more. The rearrangement joins TRBV7-6 to TRBJ1-1; perhaps TRBD1 as D (5 bases). V lost 9 bases and J 10 bases, leaving 18 bases between the germline ends. The CDR3 length is 12 residues. Germline assignment: CDR1 SGHVS and CDR2 FNYEAQ. The CDR3 spells CASAPWGGLAFF. In DNA form, the CDR3 reads TGTGCCAGTGCCCCCTGGGGGGGGTTAGCTTTCTTT.

The chain couples TRBV4-2 to TRBJ2-1; no reliable D call. With 1 base removed from V and 0 bases from J, the gap between germline ends came to 10 bases. This CDR3 spans 16 amino acids. From germline, CDR1 is LGHNA and CDR2 YNFKEQ. The CDR3 loop is CASSQVVQSSYNEQFF. The CDR3 DNA sequence: TGTGCCAGCAGCCAAGTGGTGCAGAGCTCCTACAATGAGCAGTTCTTC.

The rearrangement uses TRBV20-1 and TRBJ2-3, with 16 nucleotides matching TRBD2. V trimming: 3 bases; J trimming: 4 bases; junction bases outside the gene matches: 10. Germline V gene lookup returns CDR1 DFQATT and CDR2 SNEGSKA (reference sequence). This CDR3 is 18 amino acids long. The CDR3: CSAREGLAGGPYADTQYF. The DNA of the CDR3 is TGCAGTGCTAGGGAGGGACTAGCGGGAGGGCCATACGCAGATACGCAGTATTTT.

This clonotype was seen repeatedly, ten times or more. The rearrangement links TRBV7-2 to TRBJ1-1; D call uncertain. The germline gives CDR1 SGHTA, CDR2 FQGNSA. V was pared by 5 bases and J by 3 bases, with 16 bases between. There are 15 residues in the CDR3. This chain's CDR3 is CASSVKGAAYTEAFF. CDR3 nucleotide sequence: TGTGCCAGCAGCGTCAAGGGTGCGGCGTACACTGAAGCTTTCTTT.

The gene calls are TRBV12-3 or TRBV12-4 and TRBJ2-1, with TRBD2 matching over 9 bases. The CDR3 covers 16 residues. V was clipped by 6 bases and J by 5 bases; unmatched bases: 11. CDR3: CASSPEGLARDNEQFF. The CDR3 region has the DNA TGTGCCAGCAGCCCAGAGGGACTAGCTCGGGACAATGAGCAGTTCTTC.

Ten or more counts support this clonotype. The chain joins TRBV25-1 to TRBJ2-7; D unclear. This CDR3 is built from 12 residues. Germline V gives CDR1 MGHDK, CDR2 SYGVNS. Trimming removed 0 bases at V and 2 bases at J, with 2 bases between. The CDR3 sequence: CASSEYPYEQYF. The CDR3 nucleotides read TGTGCCAGCAGTGAATATCCCTACGAGCAGTACTTC.

Ten or more counts support this clonotype. V and J are TRBV29-1 and TRBJ2-4, with 10 bases fitting TRBD2. With V trimmed by 3 bases and J by 9 bases, 14 bases remained unmatched. CDR1 is SQVTM and CDR2 is ANQGSEA in the germline V gene. This CDR3 has 16 residues. CDR3 region: CSVEGDQREGLGIQYF. For the CDR3, the DNA is TGCAGCGTTGAGGGTGACCAGCGGGAGGGCCTCGGCATTCAGTACTTC.

A word on this clonotype: Sequence at one end of the junction differs from germline and may be a read error. The rearrangement links TRBV12-3 or TRBV12-4 to TRBJ1-1; 12 nucleotides agree with TRBD1. The CDR3 consists of 14 residues. CDR3 protein: CASSFTGQGAEAFF. DNA for the CDR3: TGTGCCAGCAGTTTTACGGGACAGGGGGCTGAGGCTTTCTTT.

This chain connects TRBV20-1 to TRBJ1-2; tentatively, D is TRBD1 (6 bases). Looked up from germline, CDR1 is DFQATT and CDR2 is SNEGSKA (reference sequence). The CDR3 has 12 amino acids. Trimming cost V 0 bases and J 11 bases, with 13 bases left between them. The CDR3 sequence is CSAREGGLYYTF. The CDR3 nucleotides read TGCAGTGCTAGAGAGGGGGGCCTCTATTACACCTTC.

The chain is built from TRBV7-9 and TRBJ1-1; D is uncertain. Germline V gene lookup returns CDR1 SEHNR and CDR2 FQNEAQ (reference sequence). Trimming took 3 bases from V and 5 from J, leaving 13 bases between them. The CDR3 contains 14 residues. CDR3: CASSFYEPGTEAFF. CDR3 in DNA: TGTGCCAGCAGCTTTTATGAACCGGGGACTGAAGCTTTCTTT.

The chain has TRBV10-3 and TRBJ2-3; 8 bases fit TRBD2. This CDR3 comprises 16 residues. Trimming took 2 bases from V and 2 from J; bases not matched to a gene: 6. Germline-derived CDR1 and CDR2 are ENHRY and SYGVKD. CDR3 in DNA: TGTGCCATCAGTGAGAACGCGGGGGGCTACACAGATACGCAGTATTTT. Translating it yields CAISENAGGYTDTQYF.

The chain links TRBV5-1 to TRBJ1-1, with D unclear. CDR1 is SGHRS and CDR2 is YFSETQ in the germline V gene. With 3 bases removed from V and 6 bases from J, the gap between germline ends came to 12 bases. The CDR3 runs 13 residues. CDR3 coding DNA: TGCGCCAGCAGCTCGAGTCCTCCGCCTGAAGCTTTCTTT. Translating it yields CASSSSPPPEAFF.

This clonotype was counted many times. The chain has TRBV11-2 and TRBJ2-1, with no clear D. This CDR3 has 15 residues. Trimming took 3 bases from V and 6 from J, leaving 15 bases between them. Germline assignment: CDR1 SGHAT and CDR2 FQNNGV. DNA of the CDR3: TGTGCCAGCAGCTTTCTACAGATTCAACCCAATGAGCAGTTCTTC. It is translated as CASSFLQIQPNEQFF.

The chain is built from TRBV10-2 and TRBJ2-2; tentative D call: TRBD1 (5 bases). Germline V CDR1 and CDR2: WSHSY, SAAADI. The V and J ends lost 3 bases and 0 bases respectively, with 8 bases between them. This CDR3 region has 15 residues. The CDR3, as DNA: TGCGCCAGCAGTGATAAGGGGCCGAACACCGGGGAGCTGTTTTTT. Encoded protein: CASSDKGPNTGELFF.

The chain's CDR3 is CASALAGFSYNEQFF. In nucleotides, the CDR3 is TGCGCCAGCGCCTTAGCGGGTTTTTCCTACAATGAGCAGTTCTTC. The rearrangement links TRBV4-1 to TRBJ2-1; TRBD2 agrees at 7 bases. Per germline, CDR1 MGHRA and CDR2 YSYEKL. The CDR3 loop spans 15 amino acids. V was pared by 8 bases and J by 1 base, with 8 bases of the junction left unmatched.

The chain has TRBV28 and TRBJ1-5; D call uncertain. The CDR3 loop spans 15 amino acids. V was pared by 4 bases and J by 0 bases, with 10 bases between. Germline V gene lookup returns CDR1 MDHEN and CDR2 SYDVKM. CDR3 region: CASSSIRYSNQPQHF. The CDR3 DNA sequence: TGTGCCAGCAGTTCCATTAGGTATAGCAATCAGCCCCAGCATTTT.

V and J are TRBV5-1 and TRBJ2-6; TRBD2 agrees at 10 bases. There are 21 residues in the CDR3. V was clipped by 4 bases and J by 0 bases; unmatched bases: 16. CDR1 and CDR2 from the germline V gene are SGHRS and YFSETQ. CDR3 coding DNA: TGCGCCAGCAGCCGACTCCAAAAAATAGCGGGAGGTAACTCTGGGGCCAACGTCCTGACTTTC. As protein: CASSRLQKIAGGNSGANVLTF.

This clonotype has just a few counts. The V call is TRBV29-1, the J call TRBJ1-2; 8 nucleotides line up with TRBD1. The CDR3 contains 12 residues. Germline V CDR1 and CDR2: SQVTM, ANQGSEA. With V trimmed by 6 bases and J by 8 bases, 8 bases remained unmatched. CDR3 DNA sequence: TGCAGCGTGGGGACAGGAAACCTGGGCTACACCTTC. This sequence encodes CSVGTGNLGYTF. The complete variable domain, with remaining parts taken from reference TRBV29-1 and TRBJ1-2, reads SAVISQKPSRDICQRGTSLTIQCQVDSQVTMMFWYRQQPGQSLTLIATANQGSEATYESGFVIDKFPISRPNLTFSTLTVSNMSPEDSSIYLCSVGTGNLGYTFGSGTRLTVV.